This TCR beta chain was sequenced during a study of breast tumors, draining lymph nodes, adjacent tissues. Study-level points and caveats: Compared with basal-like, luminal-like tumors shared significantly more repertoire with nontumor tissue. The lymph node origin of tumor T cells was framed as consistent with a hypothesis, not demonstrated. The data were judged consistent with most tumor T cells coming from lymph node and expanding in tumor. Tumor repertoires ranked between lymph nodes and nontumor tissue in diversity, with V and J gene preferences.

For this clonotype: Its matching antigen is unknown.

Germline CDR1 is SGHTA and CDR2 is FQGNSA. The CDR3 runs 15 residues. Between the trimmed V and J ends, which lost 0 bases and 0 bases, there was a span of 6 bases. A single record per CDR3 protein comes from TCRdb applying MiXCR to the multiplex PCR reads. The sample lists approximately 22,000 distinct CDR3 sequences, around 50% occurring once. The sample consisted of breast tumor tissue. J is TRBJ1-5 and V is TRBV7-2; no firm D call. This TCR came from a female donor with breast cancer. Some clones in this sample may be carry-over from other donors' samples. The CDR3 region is CASSLAAGSNQPQHF. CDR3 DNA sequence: TGTGCCAGCAGCTTAGCGGCAGGTAGCAATCAGCCCCAGCATTTT.